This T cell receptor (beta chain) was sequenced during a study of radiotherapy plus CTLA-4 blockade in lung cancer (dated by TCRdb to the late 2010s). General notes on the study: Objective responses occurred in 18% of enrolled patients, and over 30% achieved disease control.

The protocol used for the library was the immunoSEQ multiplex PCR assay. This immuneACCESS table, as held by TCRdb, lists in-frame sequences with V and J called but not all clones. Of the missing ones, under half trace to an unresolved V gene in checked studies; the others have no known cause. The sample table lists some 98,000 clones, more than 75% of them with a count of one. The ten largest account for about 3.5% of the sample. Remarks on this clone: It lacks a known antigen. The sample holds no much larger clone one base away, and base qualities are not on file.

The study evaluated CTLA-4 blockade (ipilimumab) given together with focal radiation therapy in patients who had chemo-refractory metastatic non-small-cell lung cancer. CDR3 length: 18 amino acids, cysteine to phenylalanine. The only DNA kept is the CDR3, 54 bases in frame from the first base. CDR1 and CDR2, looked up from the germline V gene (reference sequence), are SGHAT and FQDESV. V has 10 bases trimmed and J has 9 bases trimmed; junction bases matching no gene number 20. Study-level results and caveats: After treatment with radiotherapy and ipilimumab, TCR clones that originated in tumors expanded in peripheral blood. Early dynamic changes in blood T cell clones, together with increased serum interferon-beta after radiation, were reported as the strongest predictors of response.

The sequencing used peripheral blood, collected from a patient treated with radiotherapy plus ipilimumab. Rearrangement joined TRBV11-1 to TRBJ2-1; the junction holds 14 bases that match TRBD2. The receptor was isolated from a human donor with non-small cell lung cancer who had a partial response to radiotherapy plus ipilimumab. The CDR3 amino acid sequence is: CAILPRGLAGAAEGEQFF. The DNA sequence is TGTGCCATTCTACCACGGGGACTAGCGGGAGCCGCCGAGGGTGAGCAGTTCTTC. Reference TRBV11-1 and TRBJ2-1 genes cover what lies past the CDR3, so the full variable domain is EAEVAQSPRYKITEKSQAVAFWCDPISGHATLYWYRQILGQGPELLVQFQDESVVDDSQLPKDRFSAERLKGVDSTLKIQPAELGDSAMYLCAILPRGLAGAAEGEQFFGPGTRLTVL.